This T cell receptor beta chain appears in the sequencing data of a study of blood T cell repertoires in COVID-19. Background on the study: Sources were T cells, B-cell-depleted T cells, or PBMCs; the material itself was cDNA or gDNA.

Germline CDR1 SQVTM, CDR2 ANQGSEA. With V trimmed by 6 bases and J by 0 bases, 11 bases remained unmatched. The CDR3 sequence is 16 residues long. Authors' processing steps: Amplification from reference gene primers served as the basis for estimated nucleated cell counts. Using immunoSEQ multiplex PCR, the repertoire was profiled, and TCRdb retains in-frame clones only, with some absent. D and trimming come from the DNA, and the V and J calls and clone size come from that table. Among more than 100,000 clones, around 85% were seen once, and the ten largest hold approximately 17%. The chain recombines TRBV29-1 with TRBJ1-1; 9 positions agree with TRBD1. The sequencing sample was made of peripheral blood. The TCR was taken from a woman aged 80 or older with acute or convalescent COVID-19. CDR3 nucleotides: TGCAGCGTCCCGGGACAGGGCAACCGGATGAACACTGAAGCTTTCTTT. Amino acids: CSVPGQGNRMNTEAFF.